This T cell receptor (beta chain) was observed in a study of T cell responses to AZD1222 COVID-19 vaccine. Note on this clone: Its antigen is unknown.

V dropped 5 bases and J dropped 4 bases, with 8 bases sitting between them. The CDR3 runs 13 residues. Notes on the study in general: Repertoires were obtained solely post-peak T cell response.

The method was immunoSEQ multiplex PCR; TCRdb's version includes in-frame clones alone and lacks a portion of them. The sample holds roughly 120,000 clones, 70% to 90% seen once. This TCR was recovered from an adult who received the AZD1222 COVID-19 vaccine. The chain has TRBV12-3 or TRBV12-4 and TRBJ2-2, with D hard to call. This specimen consisted of peripheral blood, obtained 28 days after the second AZD1222 dose. The CDR3 reads CASSPDPTGELFF. CDR3 DNA sequence: TGTGCCAGCAGTCCCGATCCCACCGGGGAGCTGTTTTTT.